This is a list of T cell receptor delta chains from one sample in a study of gamma-delta chains in newborns, infants, children. TCRdb reran clone calling via CATT on the reads. The sample has 3,000 to 4,500 delta-chain clones, 0.5% to 0.7% seen once. The sample consisted of blood. The source is a child who was a newborn, infant or young child, either healthy, febrile or measles-vaccinated (not recorded which). The CDR3 runs from the conserved cysteine through the conserved F or W. A D gene is named only where the DNA matches it firmly. Size tells how often a clone was seen (once, few, many) or the class of an expanded clone, and some rows leave it out.

V gene: TRDV2
J gene: TRDJ1
D gene: TRDD3
clone size: large
CDR3 DNA: TGTGCCTGTGACTACTGGGGGATACGCACCGATAAACTCATCTTT
CDR3 protein: CACDYWGIRTDKLIF

V gene: TRDV2
J gene: TRDJ3
D gene: TRDD3
clone size: large
CDR3 DNA: TGTGCCTGTGACACCGCTGGGGGATACTCCTGGGACACCCGACAGATGTTTTTC
CDR3 protein: CACDTAGGYSWDTRQMFF

V gene: TRDV3
J gene: TRDJ3
D gene: TRDD3
clone size: medium-sized
CDR3 DNA: TGTGCCGGTACTGGGGGATACGGCTGGGACACCCGACAGATGTTTTTC
CDR3 protein: CAGTGGYGWDTRQMFF

V gene: TRDV1
J gene: TRDJ2
D gene: TRDD3
clone size: large
CDR3 DNA: TGTGCTCTTGGGGAACCCCTTCCTGGGGGATACGCTTTGACAGCACAACTCTTCTTT
CDR3 protein: CALGEPLPGGYALTAQLFF

V gene: TRDV2
J gene: TRDJ3
D gene: NA
clone size: few
CDR3 DNA: TGTGCCTGTGACACCTGGGGGCCTTCCTGGGACACCCGACAGATGTTTTTC
CDR3 protein: CACDTWGPSWDTRQMFF

V gene: TRDV2
J gene: TRDJ1
D gene: TRDD3
clone size: large
CDR3 DNA: TGTGCCTGTGACACCTGGGGGATCGATAAACTCATCTTT
CDR3 protein: CACDTWGIDKLIF

V gene: TRDV2
J gene: TRDJ3
D gene: NA
clone size: large
CDR3 DNA: TGTGCCTGTGACACCTGGGGATCCTCCTGGGACACCCGACAGATGTTTTTC
CDR3 protein: CACDTWGSSWDTRQMFF

V gene: TRDV1
J gene: TRDJ1
D gene: TRDD3
clone size: NA
CDR3 DNA: TGTGCTCTTGGGGAACGGGGGCTTCCCTACGAACTGGGGGATGATGTCGATAAACTCATCTTT
CDR3 protein: CALGERGLPYELGDDVDKLIF

V gene: TRDV3
J gene: TRDJ2
D gene: TRDD3
clone size: medium-sized
CDR3 DNA: TGTGCCTTTGTACTGGGGGATATTTTTTTGACAGCACAACTCTTCTTT
CDR3 protein: CAFVLGDIFLTAQLFF

V gene: TRDV2
J gene: TRDJ3
D gene: TRDD3
clone size: NA
CDR3 DNA: TGTGCCTGTGACATACTGGGGGCTAACGCCTGGGACACCCGGCAGATGTTTTTC
CDR3 protein: CACDILGANAWDTRQMFF

V gene: TRDV2
J gene: TRDJ3
D gene: NA
clone size: medium-sized
CDR3 DNA: TGTGCCTGTGACACCGGGGGCTCTCCCTGGGACACCCGACAGATGTTTTTC
CDR3 protein: CACDTGGSPWDTRQMFF

V gene: TRDV2
J gene: TRDJ3
D gene: NA
clone size: few
CDR3 DNA: TGTGCCTGTGACGCCGTAGTGGCAAGCTCCTGGGACACCCGACAGATGTTTTTC
CDR3 protein: CACDAVVASSWDTRQMFF

V gene: TRDV2
J gene: TRDJ3
D gene: NA
clone size: few
CDR3 DNA: TGTGCCTGTGACACACTGGGGGACACCCGACAGATGTTTTTC
CDR3 protein: CACDTLGDTRQMFF